The TCR beta chain under discussion was sequenced for a study of cytomegalovirus exposure and HLA in healthy donors. PCR amplification relied on 60 Vbeta primers (plus 13 Jbeta primers). TCRdb keeps only in-frame clones here, not all; method: immunoSEQ multiplex PCR. The sample contains 100,000 to 150,000 clones, approximately 10% of which appear only once. This clone was seen only a few times. Its antigen remains unknown. Per germline, CDR1 SQVTM and CDR2 ANQGSEA. The CDR3 loop spans 15 amino acids. Germline trimming cut 4 bases from V and 2 bases from J; bases unmatched to any gene: 8. Whole-study results and caveats: What TCR beta sequences reportedly achieved was accurate prediction of HLA-A and HLA-B alleles in most subjects. Trimming of TCR beta V- and J-genes showed a link, identified in a later analysis, to a missense DCLRE1C variant.

Sequenced: PBMCs. The chain uses TRBV29-1 and TRBJ2-3; 8 bases map to TRBD2. This TCR was sampled from a woman between 18 and 29 years old in good health and CMV-seropositive. CDR3 sequence (DNA): TGCAGCGTTGTTCCTGCGGGAGGTTTCACAGATACGCAGTATTTT. Its translation: CSVVPAGGFTDTQYF.